One sample yielded the 29 T cell receptor beta chains listed below, sequenced in a study of response to subunit inactivated influenza vaccine. TCRdb re-derived calls from the RT-PCR reads in MiXCR, one entry per CDR3 protein. The sample includes about 480,000 distinct CDR3 sequences, approximately 11% of them seen just once. This specimen consisted of PBMCs from blood, obtained 40 to 50 days after vaccination. Every receptor here comes from a man aged 50 to 59 who received an inactivated influenza vaccine.

The V gene is TRBV18, the J gene TRBJ1-2; 7 bases align to TRBD1. The CDR3 runs 16 residues. Germline lookup yields CDR1 KGHSH and CDR2 LQKENI. V lost 3 bases to trimming and J lost 2 bases; unmatched junction nucleotides: 9. The CDR3 sequence is CASSPSRGSRNYGYTF. The CDR3 region has the DNA TGTGCCAGCTCACCGTCCAGGGGGAGTCGGAACTATGGCTACACCTTC.

This clonotype was detected a few times. One end of the junction fails to match germline, which may point to a read error. The chain employs TRBV5-1 and TRBJ2-1; 12 bases agree with TRBD2. The CDR3 runs 14 residues. The germline CDR1 and CDR2 sequences are SGHRS and YFSETQ. The CDR3 coding sequence is TGCGCCAGCAGCCCTAGCGGGAGGGCGAATGAGCAGTTTTTC. This codes for CASSPSGRANEQFF.

The J gene is TRBJ1-4, the V gene TRBV2; TRBD1 is a possible D gene (5 bases). Germline V lookup: CDR1 SNHLY, CDR2 FYNNEI. The ends were cut back, 3 bases at V and 5 bases at J, with 10 bases in the middle. This CDR3 region has 14 residues. The CDR3 DNA reads TGTGCCAGCAGTGATGGCCAGGGAAATGAAAAACTGTTTTTT. Translating gives CASSDGQGNEKLFF.

The chain uses TRBV9 and TRBJ2-3; no clear D gene. Germline V gene lookup returns CDR1 SGDLS and CDR2 YYNGEE. This CDR3 contains 13 residues. V gave up 3 bases and J gave up 3 bases, with 8 bases separating them. CDR3 DNA: TGTGCCAGCAGCGCGACTCCAACAGATACGCAGTATTTT. The encoded protein is CASSATPTDTQYF.

The chain combines TRBV7-9 with TRBJ2-3; TRBD2 is a possible D gene (6 bases). CDR3 size: 17 residues. Germline V CDR1 and CDR2: SEHNR, FQNEAQ (reference sequence). The germline V and J ends were trimmed by 1 base and 4 bases, with 18 bases remaining between them. For the CDR3, the DNA is TGTGCCAGCAGCTTAGGGGCTAGCGTGACAGTGGCAGATACGCAGTATTTT. This codes for CASSLGASVTVADTQYF.

This clonotype turned up a few times. This chain links TRBV19 with TRBJ1-6, with D uncertain. Per the germline V gene, CDR1 is LNHDA and CDR2 is SQIVND (reference sequence). The V end lost 6 bases, the J end lost 4 bases, and 10 bases lay between the germline ends. The CDR3 loop spans 14 amino acids. The CDR3: CASSVEGYNSPLHF. DNA of the CDR3: TGTGCCAGTAGCGTGGAGGGATATAATTCACCCCTCCACTTT.

The chain joins TRBV28 to TRBJ2-7; D is possibly TRBD1 (6 bases). The CDR3 spans 16 residues. The V gene's germline CDR1 is MDHEN and CDR2 SYDVKM. V lost 1 base, J lost 2 bases, and 15 bases lay in between. The CDR3 DNA is TGTGCCAGCAGTTTATTCCCAGGGGTGTTTCCCTACGAGCAGTACTTC. Its protein is CASSLFPGVFPYEQYF. Full variable domain (missing parts from reference TRBV28 and TRBJ2-7): DVKVTQSSRYLVKRTGEKVFLECVQDMDHENMFWYRQDPGLGLRLIYFSYDVKMKEKGDIPEGYSVSREKKERFSLILESASTNQTSMYLCASSLFPGVFPYEQYFGPGTRLTVT.

This clonotype was recorded at least ten times. The V call is TRBV15, the J call TRBJ2-1; D is perhaps TRBD2 (5 bases). Germline CDR1 LNHNV, CDR2 YYDKDF (reference sequence). V was cut by 0 bases and J by 3 bases, with 12 bases left in between. This CDR3 is 16 amino acids long. The CDR3, as DNA: TGTGCCACCAGCAGAGACTTCGGGGTGATCTACAATGAGCAGTTCTTC. This sequence encodes CATSRDFGVIYNEQFF.

This clonotype showed up just a few times. This chain uses TRBV7-3 with TRBJ2-7; D remains unclear. CDR1 and CDR2 from the germline V gene are SGHTA and FQGTGA. The CDR3 has 13 residues. V lost 5 bases to trimming and J lost 6 bases, with 14 bases between them. In DNA form, the CDR3 reads TGTGCCAGCAGCAGGACCACAGTGAGCGAGCAGTACTTC. Residues: CASSRTTVSEQYF.

This clonotype was detected ten times or more. This chain uses TRBV27 with TRBJ2-7; 8 positions agree with TRBD1. V gave up 5 bases and J gave up 3 bases; unmatched junction bases: 12. This CDR3 comprises 16 residues. From germline, CDR1 is MNHEY and CDR2 SMNVEV (reference sequence). CDR3 in amino acids: CASSPRGRRGYYEQYF. The CDR3 bases are TGTGCCAGCAGTCCCAGGGGGCGACGGGGTTACTACGAGCAGTACTTC.

This clonotype occurred a few times. This chain uses TRBV5-5 with TRBJ2-7, with D possibly TRBD1 on 5 matching bases. This CDR3 is built from 15 residues. Germline V gives CDR1 SGHKS, CDR2 YYEKEE (reference sequence). Trimming removed 4 bases at V and 0 bases at J, with 14 bases between. The CDR3: CASSQVATASYEQYF. Written as DNA, the CDR3 is TGTGCCAGCAGCCAAGTCGCGACAGCCTCCTACGAGCAGTACTTC.

The V call is TRBV4-1, the J call TRBJ2-3, with 7 bases matching TRBD1. CDR3 length: 18 residues. The V and J ends lost 1 base and 5 bases, in that order; junction bases with no gene match: 15. Germline CDR1 reads MGHRA; CDR2 reads YSYEKL. Here the CDR3 reads CASSQAPLTGALKDTQYF. The CDR3 nucleotides read TGCGCCAGCAGCCAAGCCCCTCTTACAGGGGCCCTCAAAGATACGCAGTATTTT.

The table lists this clonotype with a few counts. V gene TRBV10-3 combines with J gene TRBJ2-7; D is ambiguous. V was pared by 3 bases and J by 6 bases, with 9 bases between. Per the germline V gene, CDR1 is ENHRY and CDR2 is SYGVKD. This CDR3 comprises 12 residues. The CDR3 sequence is CAISDGWLEQYF. The CDR3 DNA reads TGTGCCATCAGTGACGGGTGGCTCGAGCAGTACTTC.

This clonotype was seen a handful of times. The J gene is TRBJ2-7, the V gene TRBV12-3 or TRBV12-4; possibly TRBD2 for D (5 bases). This CDR3 has 14 amino acids. V was clipped by 0 bases and J by 9 bases, with 15 bases between them. The CDR3 loop reads CASSLALGSRWQYF. CDR3 coding DNA: TGTGCCAGCAGTTTAGCGCTGGGGAGCCGGTGGCAGTACTTC.

This clonotype was detected ten times or more. The chain uses TRBV10-3 and TRBJ2-2, with D possibly TRBD2 on 5 matching bases. Germline CDR1 reads ENHRY; CDR2 reads SYGVKD. V lost 10 bases, J lost 7 bases, and 22 bases lay in between. The CDR3 length is 15 residues. CDR3 loop: CANSQQLGPFGELFF. For the CDR3, the DNA is TGTGCCAACTCCCAACAACTAGGACCCTTCGGGGAGCTGTTTTTT.

The chain is built from TRBV20-1 and TRBJ2-5; D is possibly TRBD1 (5 bases). The CDR3 consists of 14 residues. Germline V gives CDR1 DFQATT, CDR2 SNEGSKA (reference sequence). V lost 3 bases and J lost 1, with 12 bases in between. This CDR3 reads CSASADSAQETQYF. DNA for the CDR3: TGCAGTGCTAGCGCCGACAGCGCCCAAGAGACCCAGTACTTC.

Remarks on this clonotype: This may arise from a read error, as a much more abundant clone is one base away. The J gene is TRBJ1-6, the V gene TRBV5-1; TRBD1 is a possible D gene (5 bases). The CDR3 runs 14 residues. Per germline, CDR1 SGHRS and CDR2 YFSETQ. The CDR3 coding sequence is TGCTCCAGCAAGGAAGGGGAATATAATTCACCCCTCCACTTT. Amino acid sequence: CSSKEGEYNSPLHF.

This clonotype was seen more than once but under ten times. The genes are TRBV4-2 and TRBJ1-5; D ambiguous. V lost 2 bases to trimming and J lost 1 base, with 9 bases between them. The germline V gene encodes CDR1 LGHNA and CDR2 YNFKEQ. The CDR3 runs 15 residues. The CDR3 DNA follows: TGTGCCAGCAGCCAAAACAGAGGCAGCAATCAGCCCCAGCATTTT. Protein product: CASSQNRGSNQPQHF.

The chain carries TRBV15 and TRBJ2-2; possible D gene TRBD1, 6 bases. From germline, CDR1 is LNHNV and CDR2 YYDKDF (reference sequence). Trimming took off 0 bases at V and 7 bases at J, with 18 bases between the two ends. The CDR3 is 17 amino acids. CDR3: CATSRDTGGRAGGELFF. The DNA for the CDR3 is TGTGCCACCAGCAGAGATACTGGGGGCCGGGCTGGCGGGGAGCTGTTTTTT.

This chain uses TRBV6-2 or TRBV6-3 with TRBJ2-1, with D maybe TRBD2 (7 bases). CDR3 length: 13 amino acids. The V gene lost 0 bases and the J gene lost 8 bases, with 8 bases spanning the gap. Germline V gene data show CDR1 as MNHEY and CDR2 as SVGEGT. CDR3 residues: CASSYSGGHEQFF. DNA for the CDR3: TGTGCCAGCAGTTACTCGGGGGGGCATGAGCAGTTCTTC.

This clonotype was found a few times. The chain recombines TRBV10-3 with TRBJ2-1; a possible D gene is TRBD2 (5 bases). CDR3 size: 16 residues. V lost 0 bases and J lost 2, with 11 bases in between. The V gene's germline CDR1 is ENHRY and CDR2 SYGVKD. The CDR3 here is CAISESYGVAYNEQFF. CDR3 DNA sequence: TGTGCCATCAGTGAGTCGTACGGGGTTGCCTACAATGAGCAGTTCTTC.

The CDR3 coding sequence is TGCGCCAGCAGCCCCGGGGCGGGCCAGGGCTACGAGCAGTACTTC. Encoded protein: CASSPGAGQGYEQYF. This rearrangement joins TRBV5-1 to TRBJ2-7; D tentatively fits TRBD1 or TRBD2 (5 bases each). CDR1 is SGHRS, CDR2 YFSETQ, per germline. Between the trimmed V and J ends, which lost 4 bases and 3 bases, there was a span of 17 bases. This CDR3 is built from 15 residues.

The sample holds a few counts of this clonotype. The J gene is TRBJ2-5, the V gene TRBV20-1; D remains ambiguous. Trimming pared 0 bases from V and 0 bases from J, leaving 14 bases between. This CDR3 has 16 residues. CDR1 is DFQATT, CDR2 SNEGSKA, per germline (reference sequence). The DNA of the CDR3 is TGCAGTGCTAGAGATCAGGTCTCCTGGTACCAAGAGACCCAGTACTTC. Its translation is CSARDQVSWYQETQYF.

The rearrangement uses TRBV5-1 and TRBJ2-3; the match to TRBD1 covers 8 bases. Germline-derived CDR1 and CDR2 are SGHRS and YFSETQ. The CDR3 consists of 16 residues. The junction had 5 bases not matched to a gene; V was cut back by 2 bases and J by 0 bases. The CDR3 loop reads CASSFTGGGSTDTQYF. The CDR3 nucleotides read TGCGCCAGCAGCTTTACAGGGGGAGGCAGCACAGATACGCAGTATTTT. The complete variable domain, with remaining parts taken from reference TRBV5-1 and TRBJ2-3, reads KAGVTQTPRYLIKTRGQQVTLSCSPISGHRSVSWYQQTPGQGLQFLFEYFSETQRNKGNFPGRFSGRQFSNSRSEMNVSTLELGDSALYLCASSFTGGGSTDTQYFGPGTRLTVL.

This clonotype appeared many times. The chain recombines TRBV7-9 with TRBJ2-7; TRBD1 agrees at 9 bases. CDR1 and CDR2 from the germline V gene are SEHNR and FQNEAQ (reference sequence). The CDR3 contains 14 residues. The trim removed 5 bases at V and 5 bases at J, leaving 7 bases unmatched. Here the CDR3 reads CASSRGTGPNEQYF. For the CDR3, the DNA is TGTGCCAGCAGCCGGGGGACAGGGCCCAACGAGCAGTACTTC.

This clonotype was detected many times. This sequence joins TRBV2 and TRBJ2-1; 12 bases map to TRBD1. Per the germline V gene, CDR1 is SNHLY and CDR2 is FYNNEI. Trimming cost V 7 bases and J 9 bases; bases outside gene matches: 10. This CDR3 comprises 15 residues. The CDR3 here is CASITGTGGLVEQFF. In DNA, the CDR3 is TGTGCCAGCATTACCGGGACAGGGGGCCTGGTTGAGCAGTTCTTC.

A few counts support this clonotype. The J gene is TRBJ2-7, the V gene TRBV20-1; the D gene is possibly TRBD1 (6 bases). CDR1 is DFQATT and CDR2 is SNEGSKA in the germline V gene (reference sequence). Trimming took 2 bases from V and 6 from J, leaving 14 bases between them. The CDR3 totals 13 residues. CDR3 DNA: TGCAGTGCTAGAAAACTGGGGGCGTTCGAGCAGTACTTC. This sequence encodes CSARKLGAFEQYF.

In its sample, this clonotype was seen a few times. The rearrangement uses TRBV28 and TRBJ2-3, with 9 bases matching TRBD2. Germline V CDR1 and CDR2: MDHEN, SYDVKM. Germline trimming cut 0 bases from V and 5 bases from J; bases unmatched to any gene: 12. CDR3 length: 18 residues. As DNA, the CDR3 is TGTGCCAGCAGTTTATGGGGTGATGTTGCGGGAGGGGAAGATACGCAGTATTTT. It translates to CASSLWGDVAGGEDTQYF.

At least ten counts were recorded for this clonotype. V is TRBV6-6 and J is TRBJ2-1; unclear D gene. V was shortened by 6 bases and J by 6 bases, with 9 bases between the two germline ends. CDR3 size: 12 residues. Germline V gives CDR1 MNHNY, CDR2 SVGAGI (reference sequence). The CDR3: CASSLGTNEQFF. The CDR3 nucleotides read TGTGCCAGCAGCCTAGGCACCAATGAGCAGTTCTTC.